Listed here is a single T cell receptor beta chain. Its antigen is unknown. In the PCR, 60 Vbeta and 13 Jbeta primers were used. The protocol was immunoSEQ multiplex PCR, while the TCRdb copy is restricted to in-frame clones and leaves out a portion. Of more than 140,000 clones in the sample, 77% were seen once. The entry originates in a study of cytomegalovirus exposure and HLA in healthy donors. Background on the study: For the approximately 360 genotyped donors, roughly 80% fell within the Caucasian-associated ancestry cluster.

Study-level results: Specific recognition of CMV antigens was confirmed in vitro for three chains (all CMV-associated).

The CDR3 runs to 14 residues. Germline CDR1 is MGHRA and CDR2 is YSYEKL. The germline V and J ends were trimmed by 1 base and 4 bases, with 7 bases remaining between them. This TCR was sampled from a female donor in good health and CMV-seronegative. Sequencing was done on a sample of PBMCs. The J gene is TRBJ1-4, the V gene TRBV4-1; D might be TRBD1 (5 bases). The CDR3 DNA reads TGCGCCAGCAGCCAAGGACAGAGTAATGAAAAACTGTTTTTT. It translates to CASSQGQSNEKLFF.